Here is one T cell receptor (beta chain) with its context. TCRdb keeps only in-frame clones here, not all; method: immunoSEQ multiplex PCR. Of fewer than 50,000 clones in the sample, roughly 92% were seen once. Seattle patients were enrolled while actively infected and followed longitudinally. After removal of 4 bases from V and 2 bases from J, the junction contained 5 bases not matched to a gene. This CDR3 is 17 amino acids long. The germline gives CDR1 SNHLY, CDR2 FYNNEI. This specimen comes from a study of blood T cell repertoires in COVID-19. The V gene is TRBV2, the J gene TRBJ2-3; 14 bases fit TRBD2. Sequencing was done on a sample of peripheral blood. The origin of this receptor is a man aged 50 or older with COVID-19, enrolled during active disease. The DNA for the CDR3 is TGTGCCAGCAGTGTGACTAGCGGGAGGGGGGTCACAGATACGCAGTATTTT. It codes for CASSVTSGRGVTDTQYF.